A selection of T cell receptor beta chains follows, all from one sample in a study of shared clonotypes between healthy human individuals. Sequencing was performed with immunoSEQ multiplex PCR; in TCRdb, only in-frame clones are kept and a portion is missing. The table records about 2.1 million clones, about 93% of them present only once. The source material was naive CD8+ T cells from PBMCs. These receptors were obtained from a man between 18 and 29 years old in good health. Some clones in this sample may be carry-over from other donors' samples. Both conserved end residues are part of each CDR3. A D gene is named only where the DNA matches it firmly. Part of the rows lack a size; the others show once, few, many or a class for expanded clones.

DNA	CDR3	D	V	J	size
TGTGCCAGCAGTTCGGGACGGCCGATGTTGAGAGAGTTAGCTAACTATGGCTACACCTTC	CASSSGRPMLRELANYGYTF	-	TRBV27	TRBJ1-2	-
TGTGCCAGCAGTCCGGCGTCGGGGGAGAGTCAAGAGACCCAGTACTTC	CASSPASGESQETQYF	-	TRBV27	TRBJ2-5	-
TGTGCCAGCAGCGGGGGGCCGGTCGCACAAGAGACCCAGTACTTC	CASSGGPVAQETQYF	-	TRBV9	TRBJ2-5	-
TGTGCCAGCAGCCCGGGACTAGCCGTCTACAATGAGCAGTTCTTC	CASSPGLAVYNEQFF	TRBD2	TRBV6-5	TRBJ2-1	-
TGTGCCAGTAGTATAGGCGGGAGGGCCGTTTTCGAGCAGTTCTTC	CASSIGGRAVFEQFF	TRBD2	TRBV19	TRBJ2-1	-
TGTGCCAGCTCGCCTACTACAGGGGACCTTAACTATGGCTACACCTTC	CASSPTTGDLNYGYTF	TRBD1	TRBV18	TRBJ1-2	-
TGTGCCAGCAGATATTGGACTAGCGGGAGGGCGGGTTCCCACGAGCAGTACTTC	CASRYWTSGRAGSHEQYF	TRBD2	TRBV2	TRBJ2-7	-
TGTGCCAGCAGCTGGGGAGACACTGAAGCTTTCTTT	CASSWGDTEAFF	-	TRBV7-8	TRBJ1-1	-
TGTGCCAGCAGTTTTCAGGGCCCCCTCTATGGCTACACCTTC	CASSFQGPLYGYTF	-	TRBV28	TRBJ1-2	-
TGTGCCAGCAGAAAACAGGGGGATGGCTATGGCTACACCTTC	CASRKQGDGYGYTF	TRBD1	TRBV28	TRBJ1-2	-
TGTGCCAGCAGAACAGGCAACACCTACAATGAGCAGTTCTTC	CASRTGNTYNEQFF	-	TRBV27	TRBJ2-1	once
TGTGCCAGCAGTTCTGGCGGGAGGCGGAACACAGATACGCAGTATTTT	CASSSGGRRNTDTQYF	TRBD2	TRBV27	TRBJ2-3	-
TGCGCCAGCAGCCAAAGGGGTCCCTTCGGGGAAAACACAGATACGCAGTATTTT	CASSQRGPFGENTDTQYF	-	TRBV4-1	TRBJ2-3	-
TGTGCCAGCAGCCCGACAGATTACGAGCAGTACTTC	CASSPTDYEQYF	-	TRBV11-2	TRBJ2-7	-
TGTGCCAGCAGCAGTAGTACTAGCGGGAGTGACACCGGGGAGCTGTTTTTT	CASSSSTSGSDTGELFF	TRBD2	TRBV9	TRBJ2-2	-
TGTGCCAGCACCATAGGGGGACCTGATGAAAAACTGTTTTTT	CASTIGGPDEKLFF	-	TRBV6-6	TRBJ1-4	-
TGTGCCAGCAGTTTATTGGCAGGGTCGGTGATCACTGAAGCTTTCTTT	CASSLLAGSVITEAFF	-	TRBV27	TRBJ1-1	-